The clone carrying this T cell receptor beta chain was found a few times. Its specificity is not known. This specimen comes from a study of early T cells in non-severe SARS-CoV-2 infection. Study in general: The study sequenced bulk RNA from unsorted whole blood, with chains unpaired.

Unique molecular identifiers were attached to individual cDNA molecules. TCRdb recomputed calls from the 5' RACE reads with MiXCR, one row per CDR3 protein. The table has 65,000 to 85,000 distinct CDR3 sequences, about 13% seen once. Study-wide points: Anti-spike CD8 responses were favored in VDJdb matching, and private and CD4 specificities were missed.

CDR3 size: 16 residues. Per germline, CDR1 SGHRS and CDR2 YFSETQ. V shed 0 bases and J 4 bases; nucleotides not matched to a gene: 7. Sequencing used whole blood. The clonotype comes from an adult who was a healthcare worker with PCR-confirmed SARS-CoV-2 infection or an uninfected control (not recorded which). V and J are TRBV5-1 and TRBJ2-3; 8 bases align to TRBD1. CDR3 DNA: TGCGCCAGCAGCTTGGGGACAGGGATTTTAGCAGATACGCAGTATTTT. Its translation: CASSLGTGILADTQYF.